These 15 T cell receptor beta chains came from one sample sequenced in a study of cytomegalovirus exposure and HLA in healthy donors. PCR amplification relied on 60 Vbeta primers (plus 13 Jbeta primers). Profiled with immunoSEQ multiplex PCR; TCRdb holds only in-frame clones, not every one. This sample's clone table lists under 60,000 clones. Sequencing was performed on PBMCs. The receptor set was obtained from a woman aged 25-40 years in good health and CMV-seropositive.

The chain recombines TRBV6-5 with TRBJ2-7; 7 bases match TRBD1. V shed 6 bases and J 4 bases; nucleotides not matched to a gene: 3. Germline CDR1 MNHEY, CDR2 SVGAGI. This CDR3 has 12 residues. CDR3 in DNA: TGTGCCAGCAGCCCCAGGGGGTACGAGCAGTACTTC. Translation: CASSPRGYEQYF.

V gene TRBV5-1 combines with J gene TRBJ2-7, with 14 positions matching TRBD2. CDR1 SGHRS and CDR2 YFSETQ come from the germline V gene. The J segment lost 7 bases and the V segment lost 3 bases, leaving 6 bases of the junction unmatched. This CDR3 contains 15 residues. In nucleotides, the CDR3 is TGCGCCAGCAGCTCCGGACTAGCGGGGGGCTGGGAGCAGTACTTC. This sequence encodes CASSSGLAGGWEQYF. Looking up the rest from reference TRBV5-1 and TRBJ2-7 gives the full variable domain: KAGVTQTPRYLIKTRGQQVTLSCSPISGHRSVSWYQQTPGQGLQFLFEYFSETQRNKGNFPGRFSGRQFSNSRSEMNVSTLELGDSALYLCASSSGLAGGWEQYFGPGTRLTVT.

This rearrangement joins TRBV10-3 to TRBJ2-5; D not resolved. The length of the CDR3 is 14 residues. Germline CDR1 reads ENHRY; CDR2 reads SYGVKD. The V and J ends lost 4 bases and 3 bases respectively, with 12 bases between them. The CDR3 DNA reads as TGTGCCATCAGTGGGCCTACGGGTGAAGAGACCCAGTACTTC. Its translation is CAISGPTGEETQYF.

The chain carries TRBV18 and TRBJ2-7; TRBD1 matches 9 bases. CDR3 length equals 15 residues. Germline V lookup: CDR1 KGHSH, CDR2 LQKENI. V lost 4 bases and J lost 2; bases outside the gene matches: 6. CDR3 in DNA: TGTGCCAGCTCACACGTCCGGGACAGGGCCTACGAGCAGTACTTC. Protein product: CASSHVRDRAYEQYF.

The chain joins TRBV13 to TRBJ2-3, with TRBD1 matching 11 bases. The CDR3 extends over 18 amino acids. Germline CDR1 PRHDT, CDR2 FYEKMQ (reference sequence). With 2 bases clipped from V and 9 bases from J, the junction kept 16 bases outside the gene matches. The CDR3 DNA sequence: TGTGCCAGCAGCTTATCGTGGACCGGGACAGGGGGGAGGGCGACGCAGTATTTT. This codes for CASSLSWTGTGGRATQYF.

The chain recombines TRBV5-1 with TRBJ2-7, with 7 bases fitting TRBD2. The germline gives CDR1 SGHRS, CDR2 YFSETQ. Losses at the gene ends were 0 bases for V and 7 bases for J; bases not matched to a gene: 7. The CDR3 runs 14 residues. The CDR3: CASSLGLAVGEQYF. For the CDR3, the DNA is TGCGCCAGCAGCTTGGGGCTAGCGGTAGGGGAGCAGTACTTC.

The chain employs TRBV6-1 and TRBJ2-7; 8 bases line up with TRBD2. V lost 5 bases, J lost 2 bases, and 8 bases stayed unmatched. The V gene's germline CDR1 is MNHNS and CDR2 SASEGT. CDR3 length: 15 amino acids. CDR3 region: CASSPPAGAAYEQYF. CDR3 DNA sequence: TGTGCCAGCAGTCCCCCAGCGGGAGCTGCCTACGAGCAGTACTTC.

The chain carries TRBV29-1 and TRBJ1-5; no clear D gene. The CDR3 runs to 13 residues. Trimming took 6 bases from V and 2 from J, leaving 11 bases between them. Germline-derived CDR1 and CDR2 are SQVTM and ANQGSEA. CDR3 in DNA: TGCAGCGTGCGGGAAGGACGCAATCAGCCCCAGCATTTT. Its translation: CSVREGRNQPQHF.

The gene calls are TRBV4-1 and TRBJ2-1; 10 bases agree with TRBD2. Per the germline V gene, CDR1 is MGHRA and CDR2 is YSYEKL. The ends lost 2 bases at V and 9 bases at J; junction bases unmatched: 7. The CDR3 runs to 15 residues. The CDR3: CASSQSSGSSSEQFF. In nucleotides, the CDR3 is TGCGCCAGCAGCCAATCTAGCGGGAGTTCAAGTGAGCAGTTCTTC.

This sequence joins TRBV30 and TRBJ2-6; tentatively, D is TRBD2 (6 bases). The CDR3 consists of 15 residues. V lost 0 bases to trimming and J lost 2 bases, with 8 bases between them. Germline lookup yields CDR1 GTSNPN and CDR2 SVGIG (reference sequence). This CDR3 reads CAWSVRRAGANVLTF. The CDR3 DNA sequence: TGTGCCTGGAGTGTACGGAGGGCTGGGGCCAACGTCCTGACTTTC.

This chain links TRBV7-9 with TRBJ2-3, with D perhaps TRBD2 (5 bases). Germline lookup yields CDR1 SEHNR and CDR2 FQNEAQ (reference sequence). This CDR3 contains 12 residues. V was cut by 4 bases and J by 6 bases, with 8 bases left in between. This CDR3 reads CASSYSEDTQYF. The CDR3 DNA follows: TGTGCCAGCAGCTATAGCGAGGATACGCAGTATTTT.

The rearrangement links TRBV4-2 to TRBJ2-7, with TRBD1 matching 9 bases. The CDR3 extends over 16 amino acids. Germline V lookup: CDR1 LGHNA, CDR2 YNFKEQ. The V segment lost 4 bases and the J segment 5 bases; nucleotides outside the gene matches: 12. The CDR3: CASSLIRDREFDEQYF. CDR3 DNA: TGTGCCAGCAGCCTTATCCGGGACAGGGAGTTTGACGAGCAGTACTTC.

This chain joins TRBV6-6 and TRBJ1-5, with D maybe TRBD1 (5 bases). This CDR3 is built from 14 residues. Per the germline V gene, CDR1 is MNHNY and CDR2 is SVGAGI (reference sequence). The V gene lost 5 bases and the J gene lost 0 bases, with 8 bases spanning the gap. CDR3 in DNA: TGTGCCAGCAGTCGACAGATTAGCAATCAGCCCCAGCATTTT. It encodes CASSRQISNQPQHF.

DNA of the CDR3: TGTGCCAGCAGTCTCGGACTAGCGGGGTTAGAGACCCAGTACTTC. Its translation: CASSLGLAGLETQYF. The chain recombines TRBV6-5 with TRBJ2-5; 12 positions agree with TRBD2. V lost 5 bases and J lost 4; bases outside the gene matches: 5. Germline V CDR1 and CDR2: MNHEY, SVGAGI. This CDR3 contains 15 residues.

This chain uses TRBV9 with TRBJ1-3; D remains ambiguous. Trimming pared 0 bases from V and 8 bases from J, leaving 6 bases between. The CDR3 runs to 12 residues. In germline, CDR1 is SGDLS, CDR2 YYNGEE. The CDR3 loop reads CASSVGIDTIYF. The CDR3 bases are TGTGCCAGCAGCGTAGGTATCGACACCATATATTTT.